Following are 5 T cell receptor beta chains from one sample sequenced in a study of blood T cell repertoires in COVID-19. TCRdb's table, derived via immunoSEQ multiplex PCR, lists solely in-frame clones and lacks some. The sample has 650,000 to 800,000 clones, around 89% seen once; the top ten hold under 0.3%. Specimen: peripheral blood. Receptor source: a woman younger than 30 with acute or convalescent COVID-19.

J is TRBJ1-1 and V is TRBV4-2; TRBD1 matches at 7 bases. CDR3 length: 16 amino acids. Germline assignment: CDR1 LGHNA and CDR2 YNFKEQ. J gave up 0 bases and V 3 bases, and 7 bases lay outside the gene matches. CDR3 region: CASSHEPGQLNTEAFF. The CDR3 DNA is TGTGCCAGCAGCCATGAACCGGGACAGCTGAACACTGAAGCTTTCTTT.

The CDR3 loop reads CASGDNFQETQYF. In nucleotides, the CDR3 is TGTGCCAGCGGGGACAATTTCCAAGAGACCCAGTACTTC. The chain has TRBV28 and TRBJ2-5; D is perhaps TRBD1 (6 bases). Germline-derived CDR1 and CDR2 are MDHEN and SYDVKM. The CDR3 is made up of 13 amino acids. Trimming took off 8 bases at V and 1 base at J, with 11 bases between the two ends.

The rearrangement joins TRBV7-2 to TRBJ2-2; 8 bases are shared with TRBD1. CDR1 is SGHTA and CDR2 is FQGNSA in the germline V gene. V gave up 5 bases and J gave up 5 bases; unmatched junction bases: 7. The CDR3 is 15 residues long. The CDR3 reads CASSPTGGRTGELFF. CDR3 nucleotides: TGTGCCAGCAGCCCCACAGGGGGTCGGACCGGGGAGCTGTTTTTT.

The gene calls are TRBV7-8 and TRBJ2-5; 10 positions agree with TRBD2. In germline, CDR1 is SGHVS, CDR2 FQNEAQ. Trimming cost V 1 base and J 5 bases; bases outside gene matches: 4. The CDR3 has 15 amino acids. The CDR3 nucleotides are TGTGCCAGCAGCTTAGTACTAGCGGGGAAGGAGACCCAGTACTTC. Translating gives CASSLVLAGKETQYF.

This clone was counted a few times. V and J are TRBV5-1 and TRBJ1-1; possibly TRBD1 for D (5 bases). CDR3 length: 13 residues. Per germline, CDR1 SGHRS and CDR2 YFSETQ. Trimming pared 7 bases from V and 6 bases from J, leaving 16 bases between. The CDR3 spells CASSAQGRAEAFF. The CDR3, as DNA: TGCGCCAGCTCGGCCCAGGGTAGGGCTGAAGCTTTCTTT.